The rows below give T cell receptor beta chains drawn from one sample of a study of T cells after yellow fever vaccination. TCRdb processed the 5' RACE reads anew with MiXCR; each CDR3 protein has one entry. The table shows 300,000 or so distinct CDR3 sequences, with about 4% occurring only once. The sample consisted of PBMCs, taken 5 days after the yellow fever booster vaccination. These receptors all come from a man between 18 and 35 years old who received the YFV17D yellow fever vaccine. CDR3s include the opening cysteine and the closing phenylalanine or tryptophan. D genes are given only for firm matches. Part of the rows lack a size; the others show once, few, many or a class for expanded clones.

V	J	size	D	CDR3	DNA
TRBV4-1	TRBJ2-5	NA	NA	CASSQDRDSLTTQYF	TGCGCCAGCAGCCAAGATCGCGACAGCTTGACGACCCAGTACTTC
TRBV7-8	TRBJ2-2	few	NA	CASSLALGGNTGELFF	TGTGCCAGCAGCTTAGCTCTGGGCGGGAACACCGGGGAGCTGTTTTTT
TRBV7-2	TRBJ2-2	NA	NA	CASSPWTGRAGELFF	TGTGCCAGCAGCCCATGGACAGGGAGGGCCGGGGAGCTGTTTTTT
TRBV12-5	TRBJ2-1	few	TRBD2	CASGTRLAGYNEQFF	TGTGCTAGTGGTACAAGACTAGCCGGTTACAATGAGCAGTTCTTC
TRBV19	TRBJ2-1	few	NA	CASRPQSHEQFF	TGTGCCAGTAGACCCCAATCGCATGAGCAGTTCTTC
TRBV7-9	TRBJ2-1	many	TRBD1	CASSLRDRQYNEQFF	TGTGCCAGCAGCTTGAGGGACAGGCAATACAATGAGCAGTTCTTC
TRBV27	TRBJ1-2	few	NA	CASSDGGPSYGYTF	TGTGCCAGCAGTGACGGCGGGCCGAGCTATGGCTACACCTTC
TRBV7-3	TRBJ2-1	many	TRBD2	CASSSERGGYNEQFF	TGTGCCAGCAGCTCCGAGCGGGGGGGATACAATGAGCAGTTCTTC
TRBV20-1	TRBJ2-3	few	TRBD2	CSAPGTSGGFSTDTQYF	TGCAGTGCCCCCGGGACTAGCGGGGGGTTTAGCACAGATACGCAGTATTTT
TRBV6-5	TRBJ2-7	few	NA	CASSYSPVTYEQYF	TGTGCCAGCAGTTACTCTCCAGTTACCTACGAGCAGTACTTC
TRBV12-3/TRBV12-4	TRBJ2-5	many	TRBD2	CASSNSGGGETQYF	TGTGCCAGCAGCAACAGCGGGGGTGGAGAGACCCAGTACTTC
TRBV30	TRBJ2-6	NA	NA	CAWSLTGIVFSGANVLTF	TGTGCCTGGAGTCTCACAGGCATAGTTTTCAGTGGGGCCAACGTCCTGACTTTC
TRBV6-5	TRBJ2-7	many	NA	CASSPQRRDF	TGTGCCAGCAGTCCACAGCGGAGGGACTTC
TRBV7-8	TRBJ2-3	few	NA	CASSPAGTSEPSTDTQYF	TGTGCCAGCTCCCCGGCCGGGACTTCCGAACCCTCCACAGATACGCAGTATTTT
TRBV5-1	TRBJ1-1	many	TRBD1	CASSLGDRGSAFF	TGCGCCAGCAGCTTGGGGGACAGGGGGTCAGCTTTCTTT
TRBV4-1	TRBJ1-5	NA	NA	CASSQQQGNQPQHF	TGCGCCAGCAGCCAACAGCAGGGGAATCAGCCCCAGCATTTT
TRBV5-1	TRBJ2-2	many	NA	CASSVTGIDTGELFF	TGCGCCAGCAGCGTAACAGGAATCGACACCGGGGAGCTGTTTTTT
TRBV27	TRBJ2-2	few	NA	CASRHFITGLASTGELFF	TGTGCCAGCAGACACTTTATCACAGGGCTGGCGAGTACCGGGGAGCTGTTTTTT
TRBV20-1	TRBJ2-1	few	NA	CSAFSGGSYNEQFF	TGCAGTGCTTTTAGCGGTGGCTCCTACAATGAGCAGTTCTTC
TRBV29-1	TRBJ2-1	NA	TRBD2	CSVLRDYLTQFF	TGCAGCGTCCTTAGGGACTACCTCACGCAGTTCTTC
TRBV20-1	TRBJ1-2	few	NA	CSASMVSGSWDYTF	TGCAGTGCTAGCATGGTTTCAGGGTCATGGGACTACACCTTC
TRBV5-1	TRBJ2-1	few	NA	CASSPGAANNEQFF	TGCGCCAGCAGTCCGGGGGCCGCTAACAATGAGCAGTTCTTC
TRBV5-6	TRBJ1-1	NA	NA	CASRWLTATEAFF	TGTGCCAGCAGATGGTTGACAGCCACTGAAGCTTTCTTT
TRBV7-3	TRBJ2-1	few	NA	CASSLNGAGYNEQFF	TGTGCCAGCAGCTTAAACGGAGCAGGTTACAATGAGCAGTTCTTC
TRBV5-6	TRBJ2-1	once	NA	CASSPGGRYSEQFF	TGTGCCAGCAGCCCCGGGGGACGGTACAGTGAGCAGTTCTTC
TRBV6-2/TRBV6-3	TRBJ1-1	many	NA	CASSYGRTTEAFF	TGTGCCAGCAGTTATGGGCGGACGACTGAAGCTTTCTTT